This T cell receptor beta chain derives from a study of TIL therapy for anti-PD-1-resistant metastatic lung cancer (dated by TCRdb to the early 2020s). A note on the overall study: Tumors were collected before any PD-1/PD-L1 blockade, after which patients were given nivolumab, and patients who progressed were given lymphodepletion, an infusion of expanded TIL and IL-2. Enrolled patients had a median age of approximately 49 years (range roughly 38-80) and a median tumor PD-L1 proportion score of about 5.9%. T cell receptor beta sequencing of tumor and peripheral blood was used to follow clonotypes across the tumor, the expanded TIL product and serial blood samples. Most of the cohort had lung adenocarcinoma, four tumors were EGFR-mutant and two were ALK-rearranged, and half of the patients were current or former smokers. A median non-synonymous tumor mutation burden of approximately 1.4 mutations per megabase was determined across the cohort by whole-exome sequencing.

Explained via the paper, the time point label denotes: pre-treatment sample, taken before nivolumab and TIL therapy. Adults with stage 4 NSCLC were enrolled in a dual-center phase I trial from late 2017 to early 2020. Samples were obtained from a single-arm, open-label phase I trial in which tumor-infiltrating lymphocyte therapy with nivolumab was evaluated in advanced non-small cell lung cancer. Blood mononuclear cells from EDTA tubes were isolated by Ficoll gradient, snap-frozen as pellets, and DNA was extracted with a Qiagen mini-prep kit. TCR beta CDR3 regions were amplified from genomic DNA with the immunoSEQ v3 hsTCRB kit using bias-controlled multiplex PCR. TCR libraries were sequenced on an Illumina NextSeq 500 to 2 million to 2.5 million read pairs for survey level or 5-6 million for deep level. In the source study's methods: V, D and J genes were assigned, non-productive sequences were removed, and clonality was reported by immunoSEQ Analyzer software. Repertoires were compared by productive Simpson clonality and by the Morisita overlap index of productive TRB rearrangements between infused TIL and blood. Absolute clonotype counts in blood were estimated by multiplying the lymphocyte count by the CD3+ fraction and by the productive frequency of the clone. What TCRdb holds here is the immuneACCESS table cut down to in-frame rearrangements. Part of the clones is not present; checked against another copy, under half of the missing clones reflect an unresolved V gene, and the others are unexplained. That table is the source of V, J and clone size, and D and trimming were worked out from the DNA. The sample table contains about 53,000 clones; only one count was recorded for around 67% of them. 1.8% of the sample is in the top ten clones.

Overall results and qualifications from the work: Clonotypes from the infused TIL partially replaced the baseline peripheral repertoire and then declined over months, and persistence showed no apparent association with response. The cohort was highly selected, including more treatment-naive, never-smoker and oncogene-addicted patients than is typical, which limits generalizability. The study protocol defined all tumor marker inferences as exploratory.

This clone was observed a handful of times. There is no known antigen for this receptor. It has no much larger one-base neighbor in the sample; base qualities were not kept. The input for sequencing was blood, taken at baseline. This TCR derives from a person aged 25 to 80 with non-small cell lung cancer.

The nucleotide sequence is given as TGTGCCAGCAGCCCAGGGACAGTCTATGGCTACACCTTC. The translation is CASSPGTVYGYTF. The V and J genes are TRBV9 and TRBJ1-2; 7 bases in between match TRBD1. At the junction V is shortened by 4 bases and J by 4 bases; bases outside the gene matches: 4. Inclusive of the bounding cysteine and phenylalanine, the CDR3 is 13 residues long. Left in the record is the CDR3 DNA by itself, 39 bases read in frame from the first base. Via the germline V gene, CDR1 is SGDLS and CDR2 YYNGEE.